This T cell receptor (beta chain) stems from a study of T-cell memory formation after mild COVID-19. The study's findings and limits: The study found balanced CD4/CD8 in clones contracting day 15 to 85 and a CD4+ lean in later expanders.

The CDR3 has 14 residues. Trimming shortened V by 2 bases and J by 6 bases, and 13 bases separated the two germline ends. Germline V lookup: CDR1 ENHRY, CDR2 SYGVKD. TCRdb itself ran the 5' RACE reads through MiXCR, one entry per CDR3 protein. The sample lists about 360,000 distinct CDR3 sequences; 13% to 15% were seen once. With respect to this clonotype: What it recognizes is unknown.

The sample consisted of PBMCs or a T cell subset sorted from them (not recorded which). The chain combines TRBV10-3 with TRBJ1-2; the D gene is possibly TRBD1 (5 bases). The source of this sequence is a man aged 18-30 years who had mild COVID-19 (a few samples of this study predate the infection). Cell type and time point are not known. The CDR3 protein is CAISEAGPLNGYTF. The CDR3 region has the DNA TGTGCCATCAGTGAGGCAGGGCCATTGAATGGCTACACCTTC.